This note documents a single T cell receptor beta chain sequence. Its antigen is undetermined. This sample stems from a study of cytomegalovirus exposure and HLA in healthy donors. Study at large: Sequencing of approximately 190 million T cells in an earlier analysis found 90 million to 120 million unique TCR beta sequences. Study-wide points: A later analysis by the authors found several of the most significant clusters apparently linked to common viral pathogens.

Amplification used 60 Vbeta primers and 13 Jbeta primers. Generated by immunoSEQ multiplex PCR, the TCRdb table keeps only in-frame clones and is missing some. The table lists about 280,000 clones, about 90% of them singletons. Sequenced input: PBMCs. This clonotype was sampled from a young woman in good health and CMV-seronegative.

The CDR3 coding sequence is TGTGCCAGCAGTCGTACAGGGGGCAGCTACAATGAGCAGTTCTTC. This sequence encodes CASSRTGGSYNEQFF. This sequence joins TRBV7-6 and TRBJ2-1; 9 bases match TRBD1. The V segment lost 6 bases and the J segment 3 bases; nucleotides outside the gene matches: 6. The CDR3 spans 15 residues. The germline V gene has CDR1 SGHVS and CDR2 FNYEAQ.